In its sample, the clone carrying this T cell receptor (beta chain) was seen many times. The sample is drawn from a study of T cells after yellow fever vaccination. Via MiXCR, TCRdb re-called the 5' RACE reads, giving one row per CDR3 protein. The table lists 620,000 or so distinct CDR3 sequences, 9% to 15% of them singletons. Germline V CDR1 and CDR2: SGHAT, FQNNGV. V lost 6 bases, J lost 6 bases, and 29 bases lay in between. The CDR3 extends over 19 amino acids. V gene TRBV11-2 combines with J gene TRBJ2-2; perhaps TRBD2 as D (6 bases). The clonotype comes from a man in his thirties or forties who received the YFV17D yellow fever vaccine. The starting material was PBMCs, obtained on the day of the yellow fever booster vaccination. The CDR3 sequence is CASRQYEGLPFLPSGELFF. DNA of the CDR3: TGTGCCAGCAGACAATACGAAGGACTACCCTTTCTTCCCTCCGGGGAGCTGTTTTTT.